The T cell receptor (beta chain) under discussion was sequenced for a study of beta chain features in type 1 diabetes. Whole-study results and caveats: In every one of the four CD4+ subsets, TCRB CDR3s were moderately but significantly shorter in Type 1 diabetes patients.

Notes on this clone: The antigen is undetermined.

The study reverse transcribed the entire isolated RNA, so it sequenced expressed TCRB transcripts. Clones were sequenced by immunoSEQ multiplex PCR, and TCRdb holds only the in-frame ones, with some missing. The data contain some 280,000 clones, around 15% of them singletons. Every participating donor gave one draw, a heparinised blood sample averaging about 110 mL. The TCR sequence derives from a man younger than 45 with type 1 diabetes. Sequencing was carried out using naive CD4+ T cells from blood.

The CDR3 reads CASSDGTLSYNEQFF. Written as DNA, the CDR3 is TGTGCCAGCAGCGACGGGACTCTATCCTACAATGAGCAGTTCTTC. V gene TRBV11-2 combines with J gene TRBJ2-1; D perhaps matches TRBD2 (6 bases). The CDR3 covers 15 residues. Trimming took off 5 bases at V and 1 base at J, with 12 bases between the two ends. The germline CDR1 and CDR2 sequences are SGHAT and FQNNGV.